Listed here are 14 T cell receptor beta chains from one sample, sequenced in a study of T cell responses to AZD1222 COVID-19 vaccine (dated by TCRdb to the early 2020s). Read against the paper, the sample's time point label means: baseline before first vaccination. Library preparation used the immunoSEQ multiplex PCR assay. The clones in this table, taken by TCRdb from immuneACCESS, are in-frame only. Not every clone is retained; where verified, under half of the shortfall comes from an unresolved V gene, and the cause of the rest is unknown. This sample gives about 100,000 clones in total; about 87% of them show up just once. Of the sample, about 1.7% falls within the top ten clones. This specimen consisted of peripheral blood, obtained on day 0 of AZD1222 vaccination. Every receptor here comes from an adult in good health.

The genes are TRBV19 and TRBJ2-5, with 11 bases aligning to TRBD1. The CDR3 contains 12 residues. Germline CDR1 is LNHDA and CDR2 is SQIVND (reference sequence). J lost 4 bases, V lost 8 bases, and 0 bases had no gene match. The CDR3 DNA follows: TGTGCCAGTGGGACAGGGGGAGAGACCCAGTACTTC. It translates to CASGTGGETQYF.

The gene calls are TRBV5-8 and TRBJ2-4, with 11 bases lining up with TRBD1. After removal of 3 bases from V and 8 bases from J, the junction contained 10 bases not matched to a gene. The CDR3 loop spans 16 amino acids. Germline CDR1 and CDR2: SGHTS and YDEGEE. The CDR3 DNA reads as TGTGCCAGCAGCTCGGGGACAGGGGGACATTGGGACATTCAGTACTTC. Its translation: CASSSGTGGHWDIQYF.

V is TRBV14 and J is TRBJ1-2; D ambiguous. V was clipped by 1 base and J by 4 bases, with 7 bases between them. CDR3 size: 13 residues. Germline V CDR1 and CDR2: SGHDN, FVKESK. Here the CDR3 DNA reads TGTGCCAGCAGCCAAGGGGAATTCTATGGCTACACCTTC. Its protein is CASSQGEFYGYTF. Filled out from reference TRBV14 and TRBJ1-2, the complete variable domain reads EAGVTQFPSHSVIEKGQTVTLRCDPISGHDNLYWYRRVMGKEIKFLLHFVKESKQDESGMPNNRFLAERTGGTYSTLKVQPAELEDSGVYFCASSQGEFYGYTFGSGTRLTVV.

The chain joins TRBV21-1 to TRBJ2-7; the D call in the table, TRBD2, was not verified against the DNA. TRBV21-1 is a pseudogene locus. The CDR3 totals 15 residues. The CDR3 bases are TGTGCCAGCAGCAAAATAGGCGGGGCCTCCTACGAGCAGTACTTC. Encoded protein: CASSKIGGASYEQYF.

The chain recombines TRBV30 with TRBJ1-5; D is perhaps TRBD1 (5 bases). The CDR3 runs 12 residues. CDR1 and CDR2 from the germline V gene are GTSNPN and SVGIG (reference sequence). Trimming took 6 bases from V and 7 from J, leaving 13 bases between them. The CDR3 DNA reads TGTGCCTGCGGGAGCTCAGGGCAGCCCCAGCATTTT. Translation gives CACGSSGQPQHF.

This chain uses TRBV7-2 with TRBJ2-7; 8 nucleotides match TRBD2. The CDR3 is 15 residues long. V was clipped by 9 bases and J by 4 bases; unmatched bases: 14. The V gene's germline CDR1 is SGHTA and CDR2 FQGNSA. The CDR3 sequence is CARLMPGTREYEQYF. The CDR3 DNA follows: TGTGCCAGATTAATGCCCGGGACTAGAGAGTACGAGCAGTACTTC.

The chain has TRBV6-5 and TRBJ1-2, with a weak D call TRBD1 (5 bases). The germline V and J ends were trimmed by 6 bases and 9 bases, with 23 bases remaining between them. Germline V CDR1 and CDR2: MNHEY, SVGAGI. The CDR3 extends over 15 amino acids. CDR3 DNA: TGTGCCAGCAGGGGGAGCGGGGGATCATCGGCCCGCTACACCTTC. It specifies CASRGSGGSSARYTF.

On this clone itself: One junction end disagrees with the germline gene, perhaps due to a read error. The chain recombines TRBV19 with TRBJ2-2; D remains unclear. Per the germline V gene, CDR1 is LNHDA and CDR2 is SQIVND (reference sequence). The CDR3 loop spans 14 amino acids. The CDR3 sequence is CASRPPRAYGELFF. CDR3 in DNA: TGCGCGAGCCGACCCCCCCGGGCTTACGGGGAGCTGTTTTTT. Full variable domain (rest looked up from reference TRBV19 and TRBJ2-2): DGGITQSPKYLFRKEGQNVTLSCEQNLNHDAMYWYRQDPGQGLRLIYYSQIVNDFQKGDIAEGYSVSREKKESFPLTVTSAQKNPTAFYLCASRPPRAYGELFFGEGSRLTVL.

This CDR3 is CASSLLRGQPQHF. As DNA, the CDR3 is TGTGCCAGCAGTTTACTCAGGGGTCAGCCCCAGCATTTT. J is TRBJ1-5 and V is TRBV28; maybe TRBD1 (6 bases). The CDR3 totals 13 residues. V shed 2 bases and J shed 6 bases, with 8 bases lying between them. CDR1 is MDHEN, CDR2 SYDVKM, per germline.

This chain's CDR3 is CAISEVDLDGYTF. In DNA, the CDR3 is TGTGCCATCAGTGAGGTGGATTTAGATGGCTACACCTTC. The V gene is TRBV10-3, the J gene TRBJ1-2, with D unclear. The CDR3 runs to 13 residues. V lost 2 bases and J 6 bases, leaving 10 bases between the germline ends. From germline, CDR1 is ENHRY and CDR2 SYGVKD.

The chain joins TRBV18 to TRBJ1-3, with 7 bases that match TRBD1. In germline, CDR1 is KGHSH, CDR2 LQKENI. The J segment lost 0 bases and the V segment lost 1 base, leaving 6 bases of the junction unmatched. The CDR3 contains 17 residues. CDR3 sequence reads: CASSPRQGGPSGNTIYF. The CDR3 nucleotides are TGTGCCAGCTCACCACGTCAGGGGGGCCCCTCTGGAAACACCATATATTTT. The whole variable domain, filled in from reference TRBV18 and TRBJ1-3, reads NAGVMQNPRHLVRRRGQEARLRCSPMKGHSHVYWYRQLPEEGLKFMVYLQKENIIDESGMPKERFSAEFPKEGPSILRIQQVVRGDSAAYFCASSPRQGGPSGNTIYFGEGSWLTVV.

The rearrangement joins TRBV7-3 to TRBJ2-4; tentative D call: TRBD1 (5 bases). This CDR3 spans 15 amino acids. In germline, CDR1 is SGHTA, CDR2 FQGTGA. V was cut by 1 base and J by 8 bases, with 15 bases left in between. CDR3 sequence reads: CASSLSGAGRDIQYF. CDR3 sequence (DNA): TGTGCCAGCAGCTTAAGCGGTGCAGGGCGCGACATTCAGTACTTC. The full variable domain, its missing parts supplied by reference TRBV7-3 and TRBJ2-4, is GAGVSQTPSNKVTEKGKYVELRCDPISGHTALYWYRQSLGQGPEFLIYFQGTGAADDSGLPNDRFFAVRPEGSVSTLKIQRTERGDSAVYLCASSLSGAGRDIQYFGAGTRLSVL.

The CDR3 nucleotides are TGTGCCAGTAGTATCTTCCCGACGGGGAACACTGAAGCTTTCTTT. This translates into CASSIFPTGNTEAFF. The J gene is TRBJ1-1, the V gene TRBV19; the D is unclear. Germline loops: CDR1 LNHDA, CDR2 SQIVND (reference sequence). With 3 bases removed from V and 1 base from J, the gap between germline ends came to 12 bases. The CDR3 runs 15 residues. The whole variable domain, filled in from reference TRBV19 and TRBJ1-1, reads DGGITQSPKYLFRKEGQNVTLSCEQNLNHDAMYWYRQDPGQGLRLIYYSQIVNDFQKGDIAEGYSVSREKKESFPLTVTSAQKNPTAFYLCASSIFPTGNTEAFFGQGTRLTVV.

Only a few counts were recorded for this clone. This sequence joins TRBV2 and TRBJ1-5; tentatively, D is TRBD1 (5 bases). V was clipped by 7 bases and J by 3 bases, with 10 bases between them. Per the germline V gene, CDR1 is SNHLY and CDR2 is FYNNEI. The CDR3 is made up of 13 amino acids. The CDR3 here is CASKTDTNQPQHF. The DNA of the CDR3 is TGTGCCAGCAAGACGGACACCAATCAGCCCCAGCATTTT.